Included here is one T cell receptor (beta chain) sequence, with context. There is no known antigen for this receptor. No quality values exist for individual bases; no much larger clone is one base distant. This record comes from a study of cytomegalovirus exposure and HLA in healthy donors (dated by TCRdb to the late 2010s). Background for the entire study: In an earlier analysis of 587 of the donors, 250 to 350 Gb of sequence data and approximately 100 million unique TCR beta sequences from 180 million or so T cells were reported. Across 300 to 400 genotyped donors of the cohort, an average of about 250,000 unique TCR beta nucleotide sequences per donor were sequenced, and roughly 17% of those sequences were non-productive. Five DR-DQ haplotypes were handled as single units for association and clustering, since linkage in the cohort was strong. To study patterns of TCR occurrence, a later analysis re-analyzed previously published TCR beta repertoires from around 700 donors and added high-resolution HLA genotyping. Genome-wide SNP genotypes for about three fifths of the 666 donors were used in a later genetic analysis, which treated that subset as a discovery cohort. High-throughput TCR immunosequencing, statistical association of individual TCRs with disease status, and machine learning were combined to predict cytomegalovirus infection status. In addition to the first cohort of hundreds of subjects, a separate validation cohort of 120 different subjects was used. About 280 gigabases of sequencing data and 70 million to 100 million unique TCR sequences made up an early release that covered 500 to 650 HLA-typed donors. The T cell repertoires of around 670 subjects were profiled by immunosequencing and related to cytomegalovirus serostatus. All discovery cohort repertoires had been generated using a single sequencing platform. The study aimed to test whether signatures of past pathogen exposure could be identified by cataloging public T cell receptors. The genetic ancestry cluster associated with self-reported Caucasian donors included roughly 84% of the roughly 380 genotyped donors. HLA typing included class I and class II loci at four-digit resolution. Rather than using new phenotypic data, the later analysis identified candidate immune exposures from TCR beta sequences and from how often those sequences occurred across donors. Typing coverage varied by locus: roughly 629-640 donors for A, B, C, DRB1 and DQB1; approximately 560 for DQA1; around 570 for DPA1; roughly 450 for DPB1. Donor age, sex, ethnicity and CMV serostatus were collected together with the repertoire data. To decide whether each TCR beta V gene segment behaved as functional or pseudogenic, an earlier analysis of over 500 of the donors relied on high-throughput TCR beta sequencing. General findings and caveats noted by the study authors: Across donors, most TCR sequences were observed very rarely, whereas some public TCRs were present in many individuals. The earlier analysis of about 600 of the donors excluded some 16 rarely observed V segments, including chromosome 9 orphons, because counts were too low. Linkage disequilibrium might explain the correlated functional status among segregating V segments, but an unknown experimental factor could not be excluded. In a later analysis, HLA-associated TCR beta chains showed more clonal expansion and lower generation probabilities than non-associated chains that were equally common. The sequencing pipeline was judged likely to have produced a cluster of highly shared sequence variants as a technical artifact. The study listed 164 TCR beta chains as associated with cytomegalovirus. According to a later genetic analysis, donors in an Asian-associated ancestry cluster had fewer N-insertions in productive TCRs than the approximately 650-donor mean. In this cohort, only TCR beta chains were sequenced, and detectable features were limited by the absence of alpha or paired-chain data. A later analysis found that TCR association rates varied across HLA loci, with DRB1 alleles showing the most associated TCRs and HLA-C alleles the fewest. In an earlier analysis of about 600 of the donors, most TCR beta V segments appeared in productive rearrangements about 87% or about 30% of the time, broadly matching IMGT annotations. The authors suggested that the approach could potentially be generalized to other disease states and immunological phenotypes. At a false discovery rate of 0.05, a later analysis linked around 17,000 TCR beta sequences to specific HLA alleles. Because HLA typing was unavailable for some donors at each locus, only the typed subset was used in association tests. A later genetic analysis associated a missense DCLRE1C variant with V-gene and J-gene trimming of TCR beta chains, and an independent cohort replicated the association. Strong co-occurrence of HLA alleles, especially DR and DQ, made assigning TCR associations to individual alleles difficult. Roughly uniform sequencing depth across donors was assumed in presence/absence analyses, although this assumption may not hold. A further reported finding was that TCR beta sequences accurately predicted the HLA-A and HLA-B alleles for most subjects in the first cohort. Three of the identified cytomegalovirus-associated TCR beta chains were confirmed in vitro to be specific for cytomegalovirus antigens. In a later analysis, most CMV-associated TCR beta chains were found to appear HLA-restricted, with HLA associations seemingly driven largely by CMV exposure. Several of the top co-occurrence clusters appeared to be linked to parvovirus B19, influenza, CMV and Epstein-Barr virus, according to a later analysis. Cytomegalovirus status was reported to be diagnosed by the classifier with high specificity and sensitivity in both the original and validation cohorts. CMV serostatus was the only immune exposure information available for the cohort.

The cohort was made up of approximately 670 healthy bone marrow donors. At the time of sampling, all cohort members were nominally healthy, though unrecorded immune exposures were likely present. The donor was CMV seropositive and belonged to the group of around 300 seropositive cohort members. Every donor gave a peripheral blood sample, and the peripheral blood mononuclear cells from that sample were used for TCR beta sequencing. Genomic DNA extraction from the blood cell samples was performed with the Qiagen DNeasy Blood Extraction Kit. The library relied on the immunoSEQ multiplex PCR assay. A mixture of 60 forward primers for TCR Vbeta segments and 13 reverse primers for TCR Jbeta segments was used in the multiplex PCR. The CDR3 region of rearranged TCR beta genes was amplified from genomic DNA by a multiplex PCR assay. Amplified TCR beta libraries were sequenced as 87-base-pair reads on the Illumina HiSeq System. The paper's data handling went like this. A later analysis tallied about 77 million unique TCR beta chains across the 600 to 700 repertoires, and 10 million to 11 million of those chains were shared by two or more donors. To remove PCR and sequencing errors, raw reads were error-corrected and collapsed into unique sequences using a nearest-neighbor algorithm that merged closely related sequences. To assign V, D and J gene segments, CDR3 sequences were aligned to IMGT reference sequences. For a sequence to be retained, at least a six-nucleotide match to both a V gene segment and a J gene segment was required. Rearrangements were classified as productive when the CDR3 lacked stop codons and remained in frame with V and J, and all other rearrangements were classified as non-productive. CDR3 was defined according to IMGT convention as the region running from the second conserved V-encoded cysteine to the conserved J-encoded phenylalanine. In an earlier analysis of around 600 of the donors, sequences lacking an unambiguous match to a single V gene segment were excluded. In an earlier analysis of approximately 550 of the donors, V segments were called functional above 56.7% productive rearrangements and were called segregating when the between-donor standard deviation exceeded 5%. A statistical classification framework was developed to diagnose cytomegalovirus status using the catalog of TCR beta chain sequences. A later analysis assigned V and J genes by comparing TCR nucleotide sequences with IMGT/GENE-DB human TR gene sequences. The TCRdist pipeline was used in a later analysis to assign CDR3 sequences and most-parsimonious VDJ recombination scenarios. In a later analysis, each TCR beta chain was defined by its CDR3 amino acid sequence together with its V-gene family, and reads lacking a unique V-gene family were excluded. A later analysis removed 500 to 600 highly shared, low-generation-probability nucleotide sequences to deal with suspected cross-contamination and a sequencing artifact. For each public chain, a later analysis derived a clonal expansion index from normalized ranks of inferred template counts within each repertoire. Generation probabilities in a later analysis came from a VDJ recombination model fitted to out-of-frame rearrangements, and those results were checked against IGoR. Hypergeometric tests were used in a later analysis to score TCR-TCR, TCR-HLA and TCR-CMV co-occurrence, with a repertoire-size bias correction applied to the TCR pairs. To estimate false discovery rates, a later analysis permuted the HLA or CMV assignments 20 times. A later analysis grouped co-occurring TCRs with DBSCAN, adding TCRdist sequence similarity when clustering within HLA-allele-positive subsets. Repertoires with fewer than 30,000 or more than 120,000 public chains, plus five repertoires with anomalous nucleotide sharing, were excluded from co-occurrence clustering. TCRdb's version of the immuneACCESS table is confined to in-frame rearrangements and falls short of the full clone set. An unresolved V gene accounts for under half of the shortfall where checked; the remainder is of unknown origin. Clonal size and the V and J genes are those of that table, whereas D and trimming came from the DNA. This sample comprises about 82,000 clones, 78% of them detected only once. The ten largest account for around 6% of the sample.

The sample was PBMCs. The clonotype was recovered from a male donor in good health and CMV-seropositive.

This receptor carries the CDR3 CASFYTGELFF. The DNA sequence follows: TGTGCCAGCTTCTACACCGGGGAGCTGTTTTTT. This sequence uses TRBV7-9 and TRBJ2-2, with the D gene not confidently named. Counted from cysteine to phenylalanine, this CDR3 has 11 amino acids. The sequence is cut down to CDR3 DNA, 33 bases in frame from base 1. CDR1 SEHNR and CDR2 FQNEAQ are derived from the germline V gene (reference sequence). The V and J ends are trimmed by 8 bases and 3 bases, leaving 4 bases between them.